The 24 T cell receptor beta chains below all came from one sample that was sequenced in a study of blood T cell repertoires in COVID-19. The method was immunoSEQ multiplex PCR; TCRdb's version includes in-frame clones alone and lacks a portion of them. The sample has 140,000 to 150,000 clones; roughly 90% are singletons. Sample: PBMCs or T cells enriched from blood (not recorded which). The receptors derive from a woman in her forties who had been exposed to COVID-19.

CDR3 DNA: TGTGCCAGCAGCGTTAGGAGGGGCAGCTACGAGCAGTACTTC. Amino acids: CASSVRRGSYEQYF. This sequence joins TRBV5-8 and TRBJ2-7, with D possibly matching TRBD2 (6 bases). The CDR3 runs to 14 residues. Between the trimmed V and J ends, which lost 4 bases and 3 bases, there was a span of 14 bases. The V gene's germline CDR1 is SGHTS and CDR2 YDEGEE.

The table lists this clone with a few counts. The chain carries TRBV19 and TRBJ1-3; D remains ambiguous. Trimming removed 3 bases at V and 0 bases at J, with 12 bases between. Germline V gene data show CDR1 as LNHDA and CDR2 as SQIVND (reference sequence). The CDR3 length is 16 residues. The CDR3 DNA is TGTGCCAGTAGTATCGGTTCATACAGCTCTGGAAACACCATATATTTT. Translating gives CASSIGSYSSGNTIYF.

V is TRBV24-1 and J is TRBJ2-2, with 7 bases fitting TRBD1. V was pared by 4 bases and J by 4 bases, with 8 bases of the junction left unmatched. The CDR3 runs 16 residues. Germline CDR1 and CDR2: KGHDR and SFDVKD. CDR3 DNA sequence: TGTGCCACCAGTGACCCCGGGACAGCTTCCACCGGGGAGCTGTTTTTT. Translation gives CATSDPGTASTGELFF.

The chain recombines TRBV28 with TRBJ1-2; D perhaps matches TRBD1 (6 bases). Trimming cost V 3 bases and J 5 bases, with 13 bases left between them. The CDR3 has 14 residues. The germline V gene has CDR1 MDHEN and CDR2 SYDVKM. Here the CDR3 DNA reads TGTGCCAGCAGTTTGTTACAGGGCACATATGGCTACACCTTC. This sequence encodes CASSLLQGTYGYTF.

The rearrangement joins TRBV6-5 to TRBJ1-1; D gene unclear. CDR1 is MNHEY and CDR2 is SVGAGI in the germline V gene. This CDR3 contains 15 residues. Between the trimmed V and J ends, which lost 0 bases and 4 bases, there was a span of 12 bases. CDR3 region: CASSYSVVLSTEAFF. The CDR3 DNA reads as TGTGCCAGCAGTTACTCGGTAGTCCTGAGCACTGAAGCTTTCTTT.

The chain combines TRBV4-1 with TRBJ1-2; 10 positions match TRBD1. The CDR3 spans 15 residues. Germline CDR1 is MGHRA and CDR2 is YSYEKL. V lost 1 base, J lost 2 bases, and 1 base stayed unmatched. Written as DNA, the CDR3 is TGCGCCAGCAGCCAAGGGACAGGGGGGAACTATGGCTACACCTTC. Its translation is CASSQGTGGNYGYTF.

The V call is TRBV29-1, the J call TRBJ2-1; 9 nucleotides align to TRBD2. This CDR3 is built from 16 residues. Trimming cost V 0 bases and J 7 bases; bases outside gene matches: 10. Germline V gene data show CDR1 as SQVTM and CDR2 as ANQGSEA. As DNA, the CDR3 is TGCAGCGTTGAAGATCCCGGGACTAGCATCTTGAATGAGCAGTTCTTC. Translated, it gives CSVEDPGTSILNEQFF.

This chain uses TRBV3-1 (or the pseudogene TRBV3-2) with TRBJ2-2, with D maybe TRBD2 (6 bases). The CDR3 has 18 amino acids. Trimming took 0 bases from V and 0 from J, leaving 14 bases between them. Germline CDR1 LGHDT, CDR2 YNNKEL (reference sequence). DNA for the CDR3: TGTGCCAGCAGCCAAGAGTGGAGGACTATAGCGAACACCGGGGAGCTGTTTTTT. It is translated as CASSQEWRTIANTGELFF.

The chain is built from TRBV12-3 or TRBV12-4 and TRBJ1-5; tentatively, D is TRBD1 (6 bases). The CDR3 sequence is 13 residues long. Trimming pared 5 bases from V and 5 bases from J, leaving 10 bases between. CDR3 in amino acids: CASSPTGYQPQHF. The DNA for the CDR3 is TGTGCCAGCAGTCCGACAGGTTATCAGCCCCAGCATTTT.

The J gene is TRBJ1-4, the V gene TRBV12-3 or TRBV12-4, with TRBD1 matching over 7 bases. This CDR3 contains 13 residues. V lost 8 bases to trimming and J lost 6 bases; unmatched junction nucleotides: 6. The CDR3 sequence: CASADRVDEKLFF. The CDR3 DNA follows: TGTGCCAGCGCCGACAGGGTTGATGAAAAACTGTTTTTT.

This clone was picked up a small number of times. V usage is TRBV18 and J usage is TRBJ1-6; maybe TRBD1 (5 bases). Looked up from germline, CDR1 is KGHSH and CDR2 is LQKENI. The ends were cut back, 1 base at V and 9 bases at J, with 13 bases in the middle. The CDR3 covers 15 residues. The CDR3 spells CASSPRGQGGSPLHF. The DNA for the CDR3 is TGTGCCAGCTCACCACGCGGTCAGGGCGGTTCACCCCTCCACTTT.

The chain uses TRBV28 and TRBJ2-3, with D perhaps matching TRBD1 (6 bases). This CDR3 contains 16 residues. In germline, CDR1 is MDHEN, CDR2 SYDVKM. V was trimmed by 5 bases and J by 2 bases, leaving 17 bases between them. CDR3 sequence: CASSLKPTGYTDTQYF. The CDR3 region has the DNA TGTGCCAGCAGTCTAAAGCCGACAGGATACACAGATACGCAGTATTTT.

The chain combines TRBV29-1 with TRBJ1-1; D gene unclear. Per the germline V gene, CDR1 is SQVTM and CDR2 is ANQGSEA. The CDR3 spans 12 residues. V was pared by 2 bases and J by 1 base, with 5 bases between. The DNA of the CDR3 is TGCAGCGTTGAATTGGCGAACACTGAAGCTTTCTTT. Amino acids: CSVELANTEAFF.

With respect to this clone: Additional DNA sequences in this sample encode the identical CDR3. The rearrangement uses TRBV27 and TRBJ2-1, with a weak D call TRBD2 (6 bases). Germline CDR1 reads MNHEY; CDR2 reads SMNVEV (reference sequence). This CDR3 region has 16 residues. V shed 8 bases and J shed 9 bases, with 26 bases lying between them. The CDR3 DNA reads as TGTGCCAGCTCCCCTCAAGGGCTGGCGGGAACTAGTGAGCAGTTCTTC. Its protein is CASSPQGLAGTSEQFF.

The chain recombines TRBV6-5 with TRBJ1-2; TRBD1 aligns across 9 bases. CDR3 length equals 14 residues. The V segment lost 7 bases and the J segment 9 bases; nucleotides outside the gene matches: 12. Per germline, CDR1 MNHEY and CDR2 SVGAGI. The CDR3 region is CASTTRQGDSSYTF. The DNA of the CDR3 is TGTGCCAGCACGACGAGACAGGGGGATTCGAGCTACACCTTC.

This chain links TRBV18 with TRBJ2-7, with a possible D match to TRBD2 (6 bases). Trimming pared 0 bases from V and 3 bases from J, leaving 9 bases between. The germline gives CDR1 KGHSH, CDR2 LQKENI. This CDR3 is 14 amino acids long. CDR3 nucleotide sequence: TGTGCCAGCTCACCACCTATCGGGGGCTACGAGCAGTACTTC. Translation gives CASSPPIGGYEQYF.

V gene TRBV9 combines with J gene TRBJ2-6; D gene uncertain. Germline V CDR1 and CDR2: SGDLS, YYNGEE. The CDR3 runs to 15 residues. Trimming removed 0 bases at V and 2 bases at J, with 6 bases between. The CDR3 DNA reads TGTGCCAGCAGCGTAGAGAGTACTGGGGCCAACGTCCTGACTTTC. Encoded protein: CASSVESTGANVLTF.

The V call is TRBV7-6, the J call TRBJ1-5; D not resolved. The V gene's germline CDR1 is SGHVS and CDR2 FNYEAQ. The V gene lost 8 bases and the J gene lost 7 bases, with 15 bases spanning the gap. CDR3 size: 13 residues. In DNA form, the CDR3 reads TGTGCCAGCCACAGACAAGGTCAGCAGCCCCAGCATTTT. It encodes CASHRQGQQPQHF.

The chain links TRBV5-4 to TRBJ2-7; 8 bases line up with TRBD2. The V segment lost 2 bases and the J segment 0 bases; nucleotides outside the gene matches: 1. The germline CDR1 and CDR2 sequences are SGHNT and YYREEE (reference sequence). The CDR3 covers 14 residues. CDR3 bases: TGTGCCAGCAGCTTTGCGGGGGGCTCCTACGAGCAGTACTTC. Translating gives CASSFAGGSYEQYF.

This chain uses TRBV6-5 with TRBJ2-3; D uncertain. The CDR3 is made up of 15 amino acids. Trimming stripped 6 bases from V and 2 bases from J, with 15 bases between. Germline assignment: CDR1 MNHEY and CDR2 SVGAGI. CDR3 sequence reads: CASSSLSQYTDTQYF. The CDR3 DNA sequence: TGTGCCAGCAGCTCCCTTTCGCAGTACACAGATACGCAGTATTTT.

The DNA for the CDR3 is TGCGCCAGCAGTGGCAGCCGGGACAGCATCTACGAGCAGTACTTC. This encodes CASSGSRDSIYEQYF. The chain carries TRBV10-1 and TRBJ2-7; 7 nucleotides line up with TRBD1. The germline V gene has CDR1 WNHNN and CDR2 SYGVQD (reference sequence). The CDR3 covers 15 residues. Trimming at V came to 4 bases and at J to 3 bases, leaving 9 bases not matched to a gene.

The rearrangement joins TRBV19 to TRBJ2-1; tentative D call: TRBD2 (6 bases). The CDR3 consists of 13 residues. The germline CDR1 and CDR2 sequences are LNHDA and SQIVND (reference sequence). V was clipped by 8 bases and J by 3 bases, with 11 bases between them. CDR3 sequence: CASSRLGYNEQFF. In DNA, the CDR3 is TGTGCCAGTTCTCGACTAGGCTACAATGAGCAGTTCTTC.

The CDR3 protein is CASSPPGFYSPLHF. CDR3 nucleotide sequence: TGTGCCAGCAGCCCGCCCGGGTTCTATTCACCCCTCCACTTT. V gene TRBV3-1 (or the pseudogene TRBV3-2) combines with J gene TRBJ1-6; no definite D call. In germline, CDR1 is LGHDT, CDR2 YNNKEL (reference sequence). The length of the CDR3 is 14 residues. The ends were cut back, 4 bases at V and 8 bases at J, with 12 bases in the middle.

The CDR3 here is CASSVAGNEQYF. CDR3 DNA: TGTGCCAGCAGTGTAGCAGGGAACGAGCAGTACTTC. The rearrangement uses TRBV25-1 and TRBJ2-7; weak D call: TRBD1 (5 bases). With 4 bases removed from V and 5 bases from J, the gap between germline ends came to 9 bases. The CDR3 consists of 12 residues. Germline loops: CDR1 MGHDK, CDR2 SYGVNS.